The 32 T cell receptor beta chains listed next were all sequenced from one sample in a study of beta chain features in type 1 diabetes. What these receptors recognize is not known. Study-wide findings and caveats: TCRB CDR3s were moderately but significantly shorter in Type 1 diabetes patients in all four CD4+ subsets.

The authors reverse transcribed all of the isolated RNA, so sequencing captured expressed TCRB transcripts. Repertoires were generated with immunoSEQ multiplex PCR, while TCRdb's copy carries only in-frame clones and drops some. The sample has roughly 53,000 clones; roughly 40% are singletons. The sequenced sample was Tregs from blood. The receptors derive from a man aged 30 to 45 with type 1 diabetes.

The V gene is TRBV5-6, the J gene TRBJ2-1; TRBD1 might be the D (6 bases). V was shortened by 0 bases and J by 8 bases, with 15 bases between the two germline ends. Germline V gives CDR1 SGHDT, CDR2 YYEEEE. This CDR3 has 15 residues. The CDR3: CASSLGWGRSHEQFF. In DNA form, the CDR3 reads TGTGCCAGCAGCTTGGGCTGGGGGCGGTCCCATGAGCAGTTCTTC.

This clone was observed a handful of times. The gene calls are TRBV11-3 and TRBJ2-1; 12 bases fit TRBD2. The V segment lost 3 bases and the J segment 6 bases; nucleotides outside the gene matches: 3. The germline CDR1 and CDR2 sequences are SGHNT and YENEEA. The CDR3 is 15 residues long. DNA for the CDR3: TGTGCCAGCAGCTTGGGACTAGCGGGCCCCAATGAGCAGTTCTTC. Amino acids: CASSLGLAGPNEQFF.

Details on this clone: The germline gene is not matched at one end of the junction; a read error may be the cause. Other nucleotide sequences from this sample produce the same CDR3. The CDR3 region is CASSFSHEQYF. CDR3 DNA: TGTGCCAGCAGCTTCTCCCACGAGCAGTACTTC. The chain couples TRBV7-8 to TRBJ2-7; no firm D call. Germline lookup yields CDR1 SGHVS and CDR2 FQNEAQ. This CDR3 has 11 amino acids.

The chain couples TRBV5-1 to TRBJ1-2; no clear D. V was clipped by 4 bases and J by 6 bases, with 13 bases between them. This CDR3 has 13 amino acids. The V gene's germline CDR1 is SGHRS and CDR2 YFSETQ. CDR3: CASSVQDAHGYTF. In nucleotides, the CDR3 is TGCGCCAGCAGCGTTCAGGATGCCCATGGCTACACCTTC.

The genes are TRBV7-2 and TRBJ2-5, with TRBD2 matching 8 bases. The CDR3 has 19 amino acids. Per the germline V gene, CDR1 is SGHTA and CDR2 is FQGNSA. The V gene end was trimmed by 4 bases and the J gene end by 7 bases; junction bases not matched to a gene: 23. Here the CDR3 reads CASSSSPGLVSPHRGTQYF. CDR3 in DNA: TGTGCCAGCAGCTCATCTCCGGGACTAGTATCCCCGCACCGCGGGACCCAGTACTTC.

The CDR3 DNA follows: TGTGCCAGCAGCCAGAGACAGGGGGAGACCCAGTACTTC. Translated, it gives CASSQRQGETQYF. The chain combines TRBV14 with TRBJ2-5; TRBD1 matches at 8 bases. With 3 bases clipped from V and 5 bases from J, the junction kept 2 bases outside the gene matches. The CDR3 has 13 amino acids. Germline loops: CDR1 SGHDN, CDR2 FVKESK.

V gene TRBV7-2 combines with J gene TRBJ1-1; weak D call: TRBD1 (5 bases). V lost 5 bases and J lost 0, with 19 bases in between. This CDR3 has 17 residues. The V gene's germline CDR1 is SGHTA and CDR2 FQGNSA. The CDR3 loop is CASSERQSTGMNTEAFF. CDR3 in DNA: TGTGCCAGCAGCGAAAGACAGTCCACCGGAATGAACACTGAAGCTTTCTTT.

V is TRBV27 and J is TRBJ2-1, with TRBD2 matching 9 bases. The CDR3 contains 15 residues. Germline loops: CDR1 MNHEY, CDR2 SMNVEV (reference sequence). V was clipped by 6 bases and J by 7 bases; unmatched bases: 10. CDR3 region: CASRRLAVSKNEQFF. The DNA of the CDR3 is TGTGCCAGCAGAAGACTAGCGGTGTCTAAGAATGAGCAGTTCTTC.

The rearrangement links TRBV21-1 to TRBJ2-1; TRBD1, the D gene given by the table, was not confirmed from the DNA. TRBV21-1 is tagged as a pseudogene. The CDR3 contains 18 residues. CDR3 DNA sequence: TGTGCCAGCAGTTGTTGCCACACGACAGGGACATCCTACAATGAGCAGTTCTTC. It specifies CASSCCHTTGTSYNEQFF.

The genes are TRBV4-3 and TRBJ2-3; 7 bases map to TRBD2. Germline V CDR1 and CDR2: LGHNA, YSLEER. Unmatched junction bases numbered 11, after V lost 4 bases and J lost 4 bases. The CDR3 is made up of 16 amino acids. For the CDR3, the DNA is TGCGCCAGCAGCCCGGGGCGCGGGAGTAGTGCAGATACGCAGTATTTT. It encodes CASSPGRGSSADTQYF.

This clone is medium-sized in the sample. The chain recombines TRBV7-8 with TRBJ2-5; 8 nucleotides line up with TRBD2. J was trimmed by 2 bases and V by 5 bases; bases with no gene match: 4. The CDR3 is made up of 14 amino acids. Per the germline V gene, CDR1 is SGHVS and CDR2 is FQNEAQ. CDR3: CASSAGLGQETQYF. CDR3 nucleotide sequence: TGTGCCAGCAGCGCGGGACTAGGGCAAGAGACCCAGTACTTC.

This chain links TRBV10-3 with TRBJ1-1; 8 bases are shared with TRBD1. This CDR3 has 15 residues. V shed 2 bases, J shed 7 bases, and the junction held 9 bases outside the gene matches. Per germline, CDR1 ENHRY and CDR2 SYGVKD. The CDR3 region is CAISEQGANGYEAFF. In DNA form, the CDR3 reads TGTGCCATCAGTGAGCAGGGGGCTAATGGGTATGAAGCTTTCTTT.

The chain links TRBV7-2 to TRBJ2-3; D is possibly TRBD2 (6 bases). Germline lookup yields CDR1 SGHTA and CDR2 FQGNSA. CDR3 length equals 15 residues. V lost 5 bases, J lost 2 bases, and 14 bases lay in between. CDR3 bases: TGTGCCAGCAGCCCCCGGGACTTCTACACAGATACGCAGTATTTT. This codes for CASSPRDFYTDTQYF.

This chain connects TRBV5-1 to TRBJ2-7; D perhaps matches TRBD2 (6 bases). Trimming left V 4 bases short and J 5 bases short, with 16 bases between. In germline, CDR1 is SGHRS, CDR2 YFSETQ. The CDR3 is made up of 14 amino acids. This CDR3 is CASSITGSLDEQYF. The CDR3 nucleotides are TGCGCCAGCAGCATAACCGGGAGCCTGGACGAGCAGTACTTC.

The CDR3 loop is CASSPGFPTPPQHF. DNA of the CDR3: TGTGCCAGTAGTCCGGGATTCCCTACCCCCCCCCAGCATTTT. The chain joins TRBV19 to TRBJ1-5; D is undetermined. Per germline, CDR1 LNHDA and CDR2 SQIVND (reference sequence). CDR3 size: 14 residues. The V end lost 5 bases, the J end lost 10 bases, and 18 bases lay between the germline ends.

The V and J genes are TRBV5-1 and TRBJ1-1; TRBD1 might be the D (5 bases). From germline, CDR1 is SGHRS and CDR2 YFSETQ. Trimming pared 0 bases from V and 1 base from J, leaving 7 bases between. The CDR3 runs to 14 residues. The CDR3 DNA follows: TGCGCCAGCAGCTTGGCCGGGGGGAACACTGAAGCTTTCTTT. Its translation: CASSLAGGNTEAFF.

This rearrangement joins TRBV15 to TRBJ2-4; TRBD2 agrees at 8 bases. CDR3 size: 14 residues. CDR1 is LNHNV, CDR2 YYDKDF, per germline (reference sequence). Germline trimming cut 3 bases from V and 5 bases from J; bases unmatched to any gene: 3. In nucleotides, the CDR3 is TGTGCCACCAGCAGCGGGGGGGTCCAAAACATTCAGTACTTC. This encodes CATSSGGVQNIQYF. Together with reference TRBV15 and TRBJ2-4, the CDR3 gives the full variable domain: DAMVIQNPRYQVTQFGKPVTLSCSQTLNHNVMYWYQQKSSQAPKLLFHYYDKDFNNEADTPDNFQSRRPNTSFCFLDIRSPGLGDTAMYLCATSSGGVQNIQYFGAGTRLSVL.

V usage is TRBV15 and J usage is TRBJ2-7; TRBD2 is a possible D gene (6 bases). Germline loops: CDR1 LNHNV, CDR2 YYDKDF (reference sequence). V lost 4 bases and J lost 6, with 25 bases in between. This CDR3 spans 17 amino acids. The DNA of the CDR3 is TGTGCCACCAGCACAGAGCCCACGGGACTTCACCCCGGCGAGCAGTACTTC. Encoded protein: CATSTEPTGLHPGEQYF.

V usage is TRBV30 and J usage is TRBJ2-7; TRBD1 matches 8 bases. Unmatched junction bases numbered 14, after V lost 2 bases and J lost 5 bases. The CDR3 sequence is 16 residues long. Germline V gene sequence: CDR1 GTSNPN, CDR2 SVGIG (reference sequence). CDR3 sequence reads: CAWSLLPRQGPDEQYF. CDR3 sequence (DNA): TGTGCCTGGAGTCTATTACCTAGACAGGGGCCGGACGAGCAGTACTTC.

The chain has TRBV28 and TRBJ2-5; D is perhaps TRBD2 (6 bases). Per germline, CDR1 MDHEN and CDR2 SYDVKM. The CDR3 is made up of 16 amino acids. Trimming cost V 6 bases and J 1 base, with 18 bases left between them. CDR3 residues: CASSLGREFSQETQYF. CDR3 DNA sequence: TGTGCCAGCAGCTTGGGACGGGAGTTTAGCCAAGAGACCCAGTACTTC.

This clone was seen a few times. J is TRBJ1-1 and V is TRBV5-1; perhaps TRBD1 as D (6 bases). V was clipped by 4 bases and J by 0 bases, with 13 bases between them. Per germline, CDR1 SGHRS and CDR2 YFSETQ. This CDR3 comprises 15 residues. This CDR3 reads CASSPGQFLNTEAFF. CDR3 DNA sequence: TGCGCCAGCAGCCCCGGACAGTTCTTGAACACTGAAGCTTTCTTT. Full variable domain (rest looked up from reference TRBV5-1 and TRBJ1-1): KAGVTQTPRYLIKTRGQQVTLSCSPISGHRSVSWYQQTPGQGLQFLFEYFSETQRNKGNFPGRFSGRQFSNSRSEMNVSTLELGDSALYLCASSPGQFLNTEAFFGQGTRLTVV.

This clone was detected a few times. The chain has TRBV19 and TRBJ2-1; 11 nucleotides line up with TRBD2. This CDR3 spans 17 amino acids. Germline V lookup: CDR1 LNHDA, CDR2 SQIVND (reference sequence). V lost 6 bases, J lost 1 base, and 8 bases stayed unmatched. The CDR3 region is CASRRTSGGYSYNEQFF. The CDR3 DNA reads TGTGCCAGTAGAAGAACTAGCGGGGGTTATTCCTACAATGAGCAGTTCTTC.

The CDR3: CASSLAIGDSYEQYF. The CDR3 nucleotides are TGTGCCAGCAGCTTGGCGATAGGGGACTCCTACGAGCAGTACTTC. The chain couples TRBV5-5 to TRBJ2-7; maybe TRBD1 (5 bases). Germline CDR1 SGHKS, CDR2 YYEKEE (reference sequence). The ends were cut back, 0 bases at V and 0 bases at J, with 10 bases in the middle. The CDR3 is 15 residues long.

The rearrangement links TRBV29-1 to TRBJ1-1, with D possibly matching TRBD1 (6 bases). This CDR3 is 12 amino acids long. Germline lookup yields CDR1 SQVTM and CDR2 ANQGSEA. V was trimmed by 7 bases and J by 8 bases, leaving 17 bases between them. The CDR3 bases are TGCAGCGCTACCCGGGACAACAAGGAAGCTTTCTTT. Protein sequence: CSATRDNKEAFF.

V gene TRBV6-5 combines with J gene TRBJ2-7; TRBD2 might be the D (6 bases). This CDR3 has 15 residues. Germline CDR1 is MNHEY and CDR2 is SVGAGI. Deletions cut 2 bases from V and 2 bases from J, with 13 bases between. The CDR3 reads CASSYDRDLPYEQYF. In DNA, the CDR3 is TGTGCCAGCAGTTACGATCGGGACTTACCCTACGAGCAGTACTTC.

Only one count was recorded for this clone. The rearrangement links TRBV9 to TRBJ1-1, with TRBD1 matching 9 bases. There are 15 residues in the CDR3. V shed 3 bases, J shed 5 bases, and the junction held 8 bases outside the gene matches. Germline lookup yields CDR1 SGDLS and CDR2 YYNGEE. CDR3 DNA sequence: TGTGCCAGCAGCGCTACAGGGGGCGCGGGGACTGAAGCTTTCTTT. Protein sequence: CASSATGGAGTEAFF.

This chain links TRBV6-5 with TRBJ2-2, with D unresolved. Trimming shortened V by 6 bases and J by 5 bases, and 13 bases separated the two germline ends. This CDR3 region has 14 residues. Germline CDR1 reads MNHEY; CDR2 reads SVGAGI. The CDR3 DNA sequence: TGTGCCAGCAGCCACTCTCATACTACCGGGGAGCTGTTTTTT. Its translation: CASSHSHTTGELFF.

This sequence joins TRBV5-1 and TRBJ2-7; D is possibly TRBD1 (5 bases). The CDR3 contains 14 residues. The V gene's germline CDR1 is SGHRS and CDR2 YFSETQ. V was trimmed by 3 bases and J by 5 bases, leaving 15 bases between them. The CDR3 DNA is TGCGCCAGCAGCTCGGACCAGGGATCAGACGAGCAGTACTTC. It encodes CASSSDQGSDEQYF.

This clone was observed a handful of times. The rearrangement uses TRBV5-4 and TRBJ2-7; TRBD2 matches 7 bases. The CDR3 contains 13 residues. V lost 2 bases and J lost 9; bases outside the gene matches: 8. CDR1 and CDR2 (germline): SGHNT, YYREEE (reference sequence). The CDR3 DNA follows: TGTGCCAGCAGCTTCCGAGGGACTATAACGCAGTACTTC. Translating it yields CASSFRGTITQYF.

This clone has only a few counts. CDR3: CASRSTGAGEELFF. Written as DNA, the CDR3 is TGTGCCAGCAGATCCACAGGGGCCGGTGAGGAACTGTTTTTT. The chain joins TRBV6-6 to TRBJ1-4; 7 bases fit TRBD1. CDR1 MNHNY and CDR2 SVGAGI come from the germline V gene (reference sequence). This CDR3 has 14 residues. V trimming: 6 bases; J trimming: 12 bases; junction bases outside the gene matches: 13.

This clone appeared a few times. The V call is TRBV7-2, the J call TRBJ1-5; D remains ambiguous. Germline CDR1 is SGHTA and CDR2 is FQGNSA. The V end was cut by 0 bases, the J end by 11 bases, with 8 bases between. This CDR3 has 12 residues. DNA of the CDR3: TGTGCCAGCAGCTTAGCGTCGGGGTCCCAGCATTTT. Amino acid sequence: CASSLASGSQHF. The entire variable domain, with the rest obtained from reference TRBV7-2 and TRBJ1-5, is as follows: GAGVSQSPSNKVTEKGKDVELRCDPISGHTALYWYRQSLGQGLEFLIYFQGNSAPDKSGLPSDRFSAERTGGSVSTLTIQRTQQEDSAVYLCASSLASGSQHFGDGTRLSIL.

This clone appeared a few times. The gene calls are TRBV10-3 and TRBJ2-5; tentative D call: TRBD2 (7 bases). V lost 10 bases and J 5 bases, leaving 20 bases between the germline ends. Germline V lookup: CDR1 ENHRY, CDR2 SYGVKD. This CDR3 has 14 residues. CDR3 amino acids: CASSGAGAEETQYF. The CDR3 coding sequence is TGTGCCAGTTCAGGGGCGGGAGCGGAGGAGACCCAGTACTTC.